The 14 T cell receptor beta chains reported below all come from one sample, sequenced in a study of spatial heterogeneity in lung cancer. Time point here: blood at routine non-recurrence follow-up after resection. Whole RNA came from tumor, nontumor lung or frozen PBMC and was sequenced without being sorted. TCRdb reprocessed the 5' RACE reads via MiXCR and lists one record per CDR3 protein. The sample yields around 110,000 distinct CDR3 sequences, less than 15% seen once. Sample: PBMCs, taken at follow-up. The receptors come from a male donor with early-stage non-small cell lung cancer.

This chain connects TRBV13 to TRBJ2-7; no clear D. The CDR3 is 12 residues long. Germline CDR1 reads PRHDT; CDR2 reads FYEKMQ (reference sequence). V lost 5 bases and J lost 4, with 9 bases in between. In DNA form, the CDR3 reads TGTGCCAGCAGCCCTGCCGGTTACGAGCAGTACTTC. As protein: CASSPAGYEQYF.

The chain carries TRBV11-2 and TRBJ1-2; D is unclear. In germline, CDR1 is SGHAT, CDR2 FQNNGV. V was clipped by 3 bases and J by 1 base, with 9 bases between them. The CDR3 loop spans 14 amino acids. The DNA for the CDR3 is TGTGCCAGCAGCTTCAGATCCAGTAACTATGGCTACACCTTC. This encodes CASSFRSSNYGYTF.

The genes are TRBV20-1 and TRBJ1-2; D ambiguous. The CDR3 is 11 amino acids. Per the germline V gene, CDR1 is DFQATT and CDR2 is SNEGSKA (reference sequence). Written as DNA, the CDR3 is TGCAGGGTACAGCGGAACTATGGCTACACCTTC. Amino acids: CRVQRNYGYTF.

This clonotype was seen only a few times. DNA of the CDR3: TGTGCCAGCAGTTACTCAAGGCAGCTGACCTACGAGCAGTACTTC. It codes for CASSYSRQLTYEQYF. The gene calls are TRBV6-6 and TRBJ2-7; D is uncertain. V was shortened by 0 bases and J by 2 bases, with 11 bases between the two germline ends. CDR3 length equals 15 residues. From germline, CDR1 is MNHNY and CDR2 SVGAGI (reference sequence).

The rearrangement links TRBV6-5 to TRBJ1-5; D perhaps matches TRBD1 (5 bases). CDR1 MNHEY and CDR2 SVGAGI come from the germline V gene. Trimming pared 7 bases from V and 4 bases from J, leaving 14 bases between. CDR3 length: 14 residues. The CDR3 loop reads CASTKQGGNQPQHF. The CDR3 nucleotides read TGTGCCAGCACCAAGCAGGGAGGAAATCAGCCCCAGCATTTT.

The V gene is TRBV2, the J gene TRBJ1-6; a possible D gene is TRBD1 (5 bases). V lost 9 bases, J lost 4 bases, and 10 bases lay in between. Germline loops: CDR1 SNHLY, CDR2 FYNNEI. The CDR3 covers 13 residues. The CDR3 loop reads CASIQDYNSPLHF. The DNA of the CDR3 is TGTGCCAGTATACAGGATTATAATTCACCCCTCCACTTT.

This clonotype was seen repeatedly, ten times or more. The chain is built from TRBV28 and TRBJ2-3; 16 nucleotides agree with TRBD2. CDR1 and CDR2 from the germline V gene are MDHEN and SYDVKM. The CDR3 is 18 amino acids. Unmatched junction bases numbered 3, after V lost 0 bases and J lost 3 bases. The CDR3 DNA is TGTGCCAGCAGTTTATGGGGACTAGCGGGGGGGCCGACAGATACGCAGTATTTT. Translating gives CASSLWGLAGGPTDTQYF.

This clonotype was seen at least ten times. This rearrangement joins TRBV10-2 to TRBJ2-2, with a possible D match to TRBD1 (5 bases). The CDR3 loop spans 14 amino acids. The germline CDR1 and CDR2 sequences are WSHSY and SAAADI. Trimming cost V 6 bases and J 4 bases, with 12 bases left between them. The CDR3 sequence: CASRGVSGTGELFF. The CDR3 coding sequence is TGCGCCAGCAGAGGGGTTTCGGGCACCGGGGAGCTGTTTTTT.

The chain uses TRBV10-1 and TRBJ2-5; D is ambiguous. Germline V gene lookup returns CDR1 WNHNN and CDR2 SYGVQD (reference sequence). Trimming pared 6 bases from V and 2 bases from J, leaving 7 bases between. CDR3 length: 12 amino acids. DNA for the CDR3: TGCGCCAGCAGCGGGTCGCAAGAGACCCAGTACTTC. Its translation is CASSGSQETQYF.

V usage is TRBV12-3 or TRBV12-4 and J usage is TRBJ1-5; D is ambiguous. This CDR3 comprises 14 residues. V dropped 8 bases and J dropped 0 bases, with 11 bases sitting between them. The CDR3 nucleotides read TGTGCCAGCGTCTCACGGAATAGCAATCAGCCCCAGCATTTT. Its translation: CASVSRNSNQPQHF.

This clonotype was seen a few times. J is TRBJ2-7 and V is TRBV27, with TRBD1 matching over 9 bases. The trim removed 5 bases at V and 1 base at J, leaving 9 bases unmatched. This CDR3 spans 16 amino acids. CDR1 MNHEY and CDR2 SMNVEV come from the germline V gene (reference sequence). DNA for the CDR3: TGTGCCAGCAGTGCCGGACAGGGGCTATGGTCCTACGAGCAGTACTTC. This sequence encodes CASSAGQGLWSYEQYF.

This chain connects TRBV4-1 to TRBJ1-5; TRBD1 matches 7 bases. The V gene's germline CDR1 is MGHRA and CDR2 YSYEKL. The CDR3 sequence is 15 residues long. The V segment lost 5 bases and the J segment 3 bases; nucleotides outside the gene matches: 7. CDR3: CASSLRQGYNQPQHF. CDR3 sequence (DNA): TGCGCCAGCAGCTTGCGACAGGGATACAATCAGCCCCAGCATTTT.

This clonotype was picked up many times. The CDR3: CASSRQFGPLLVSDEQFF. CDR3 nucleotide sequence: TGTGCCAGCAGCAGACAGTTTGGGCCCCTTCTGGTGTCAGATGAGCAGTTCTTC. The chain employs TRBV14 and TRBJ2-1; D possibly corresponds to TRBD1 (5 bases). Between the trimmed V and J ends, which lost 5 bases and 8 bases, there was a span of 28 bases. CDR3 size: 18 residues. Germline V gives CDR1 SGHDN, CDR2 FVKESK.

This clonotype was found a few times. This chain joins TRBV7-2 and TRBJ1-4; D uncertain. This CDR3 has 13 residues. CDR1 is SGHTA, CDR2 FQGNSA, per germline. Trimming left V 0 bases short and J 14 bases short, with 13 bases between. Here the CDR3 reads CASSLAGSGLLFF. CDR3 nucleotide sequence: TGTGCCAGCAGCTTAGCGGGTAGCGGGTTGCTGTTTTTT.